This T cell receptor beta chain was retrieved from a study of OX40 agonist ivuxolimab in advanced cancers. Study background: Patients received ivuxolimab, an agonistic anti-OX40 (CD134) antibody. Those enrolled were less than 85% male, with a mean age of about 66 years and ages from about 20 to 80. Findings and limits, study-wide: Clonal expansion was among the lowest in partial responders at 0.1-3.0 mg/kg, especially CD8+. What antigens the expanded peripheral T cells recognized was never established.

Data came from immunoSEQ multiplex PCR; TCRdb stores just in-frame clones and leaves some out. The data hold around 7,000 clones, with about four fifths observed a single time. Points on this clone: Its antigen remains unidentified.

The specimen comprised CD4+ or CD8+ T cells sorted from blood, sampled in a trial of the OX40 agonist ivuxolimab. The origin of this receptor is an adult with an advanced solid tumor such as melanoma, head and neck, liver or kidney cancer.

CDR3 DNA sequence: TGTGCCAGCAGTGAAGGCAGATCTAACTATGGCTACACCTTC. This sequence encodes CASSEGRSNYGYTF. The chain recombines TRBV2 with TRBJ1-2; D is uncertain. The CDR3 loop spans 14 amino acids. CDR1 is SNHLY and CDR2 is FYNNEI in the germline V gene. V lost 1 base, J lost 0 bases, and 6 bases lay in between. Full variable domain (remainder filled in from reference TRBV2 and TRBJ1-2): EPEVTQTPSHQVTQMGQEVILRCVPISNHLYFYWYRQILGQKVEFLVSFYNNEISEKSEIFDDQFSVERPDGSNFTLKIRSTKLEDSAMYFCASSEGRSNYGYTFGSGTRLTVV.